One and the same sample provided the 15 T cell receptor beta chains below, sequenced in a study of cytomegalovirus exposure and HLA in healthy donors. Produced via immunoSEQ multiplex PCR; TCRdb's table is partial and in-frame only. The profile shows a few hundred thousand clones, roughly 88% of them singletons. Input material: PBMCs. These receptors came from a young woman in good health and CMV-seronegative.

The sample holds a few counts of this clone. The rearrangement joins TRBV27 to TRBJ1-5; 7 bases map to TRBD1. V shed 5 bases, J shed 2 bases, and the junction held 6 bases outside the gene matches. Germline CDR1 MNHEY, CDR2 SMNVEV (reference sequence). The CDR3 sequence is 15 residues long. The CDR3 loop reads CASSPTGWGNQPQHF. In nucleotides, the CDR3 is TGTGCCAGCAGTCCGACAGGGTGGGGCAATCAGCCCCAGCATTTT.

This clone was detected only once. The CDR3, as DNA: TGTGCCATCAGCAGGGGGGCGGGCCTGCCCGACCAAGAGACCCAGTACTTC. It codes for CAISRGAGLPDQETQYF. The V call is TRBV10-3, the J call TRBJ2-5; D perhaps matches TRBD1 (7 bases). The CDR3 covers 17 residues. Germline CDR1 reads ENHRY; CDR2 reads SYGVKD. The V gene lost 6 bases and the J gene lost 0 bases, with 20 bases spanning the gap.

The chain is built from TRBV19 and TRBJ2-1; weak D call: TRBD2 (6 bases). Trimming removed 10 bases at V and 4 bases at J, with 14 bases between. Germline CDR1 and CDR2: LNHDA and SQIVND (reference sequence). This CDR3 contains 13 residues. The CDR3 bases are TGTGCCACCACCGGACTACCATACAATGAGCAGTTCTTC. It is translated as CATTGLPYNEQFF.

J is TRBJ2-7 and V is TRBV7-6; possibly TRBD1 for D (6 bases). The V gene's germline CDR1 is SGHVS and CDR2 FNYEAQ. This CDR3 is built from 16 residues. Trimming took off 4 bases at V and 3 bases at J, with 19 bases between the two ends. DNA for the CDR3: TGTGCCAGCAGCTCCACGGTACAGGGTTTGAGCTACGAGCAGTACTTC. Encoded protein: CASSSTVQGLSYEQYF. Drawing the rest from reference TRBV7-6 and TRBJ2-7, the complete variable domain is GAGVSQSPRYKVTKRGQDVALRCDPISGHVSLYWYRQALGQGPEFLTYFNYEAQQDKSGLPNDRFSAERPEGSISTLTIQRTEQRDSAMYRCASSSTVQGLSYEQYFGPGTRLTVT.

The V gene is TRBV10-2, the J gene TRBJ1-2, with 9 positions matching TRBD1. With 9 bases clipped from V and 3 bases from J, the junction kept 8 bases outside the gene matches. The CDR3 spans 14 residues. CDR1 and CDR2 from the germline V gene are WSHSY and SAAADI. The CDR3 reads CASQQGARDYGYTF. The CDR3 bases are TGCGCCAGTCAACAGGGGGCGCGGGACTATGGCTACACCTTC.

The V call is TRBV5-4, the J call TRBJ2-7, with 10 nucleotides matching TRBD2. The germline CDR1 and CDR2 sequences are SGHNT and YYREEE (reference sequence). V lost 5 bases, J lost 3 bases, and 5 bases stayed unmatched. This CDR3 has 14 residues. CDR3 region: CASRPLAGSYEQYF. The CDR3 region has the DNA TGTGCCAGCAGACCACTAGCGGGGAGCTACGAGCAGTACTTC.

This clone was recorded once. The CDR3 coding sequence is TGTGCCAGCAGTTCCGCCGGGACAGGGACTCATGAGCAGTTCTTC. This translates into CASSSAGTGTHEQFF. The rearrangement joins TRBV28 to TRBJ2-1; TRBD1 matches 9 bases. J was trimmed by 8 bases and V by 4 bases; bases with no gene match: 9. CDR3 length equals 15 residues. CDR1 and CDR2 from the germline V gene are MDHEN and SYDVKM.

CDR3 region: CASSLVDRVNEQYF. CDR3 sequence (DNA): TGTGCCAGCAGCTTAGTCGACAGGGTAAACGAGCAGTACTTC. The rearrangement uses TRBV5-5 and TRBJ2-7; 7 bases match TRBD1. The CDR3 totals 14 residues. Germline V gives CDR1 SGHKS, CDR2 YYEKEE (reference sequence). V was clipped by 2 bases and J by 5 bases; unmatched bases: 7.

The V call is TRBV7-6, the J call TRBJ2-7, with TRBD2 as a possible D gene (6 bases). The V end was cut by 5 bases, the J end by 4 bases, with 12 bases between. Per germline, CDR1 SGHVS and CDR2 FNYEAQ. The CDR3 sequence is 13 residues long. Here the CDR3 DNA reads TGTGCCAGCAGCCCTAAGGAGGGTTACGAGCAGTACTTC. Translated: CASSPKEGYEQYF.

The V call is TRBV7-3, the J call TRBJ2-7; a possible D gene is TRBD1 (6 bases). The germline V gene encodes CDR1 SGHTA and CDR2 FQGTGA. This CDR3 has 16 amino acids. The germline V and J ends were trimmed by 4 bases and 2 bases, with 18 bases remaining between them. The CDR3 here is CASSYKGHPSPYEQYF. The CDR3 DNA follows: TGTGCCAGCAGCTACAAGGGACACCCGAGCCCCTACGAGCAGTACTTC.

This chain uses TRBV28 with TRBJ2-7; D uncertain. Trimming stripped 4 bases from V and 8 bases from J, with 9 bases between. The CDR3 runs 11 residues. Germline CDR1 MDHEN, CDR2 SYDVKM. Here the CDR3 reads CASSWRYQQYF. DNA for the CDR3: TGTGCCAGCAGTTGGCGGTACCAGCAGTACTTC. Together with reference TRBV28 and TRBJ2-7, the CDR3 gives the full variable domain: DVKVTQSSRYLVKRTGEKVFLECVQDMDHENMFWYRQDPGLGLRLIYFSYDVKMKEKGDIPEGYSVSREKKERFSLILESASTNQTSMYLCASSWRYQQYFGPGTRLTVT.

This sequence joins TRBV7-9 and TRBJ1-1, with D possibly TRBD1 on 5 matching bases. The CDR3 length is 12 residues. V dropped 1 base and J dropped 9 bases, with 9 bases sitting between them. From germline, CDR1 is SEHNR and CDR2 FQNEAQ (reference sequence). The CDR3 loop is CASSLDRSKAFF. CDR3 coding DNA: TGTGCCAGCAGCTTAGACAGGTCTAAAGCTTTCTTT.

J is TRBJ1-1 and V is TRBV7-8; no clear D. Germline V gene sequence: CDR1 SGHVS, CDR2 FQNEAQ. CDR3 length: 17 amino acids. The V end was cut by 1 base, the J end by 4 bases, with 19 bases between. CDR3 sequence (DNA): TGTGCCAGCAGCTTAGGGAGGGTTGGTGTTAGGTCCACTGAAGCTTTCTTT. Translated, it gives CASSLGRVGVRSTEAFF.

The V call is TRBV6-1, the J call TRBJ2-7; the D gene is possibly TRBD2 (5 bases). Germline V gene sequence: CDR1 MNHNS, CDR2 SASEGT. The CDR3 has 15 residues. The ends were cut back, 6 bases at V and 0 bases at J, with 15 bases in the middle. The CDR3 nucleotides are TGTGCCAGCAGGGTCATCAGCACTAGCTCCTACGAGCAGTACTTC. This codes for CASRVISTSSYEQYF.

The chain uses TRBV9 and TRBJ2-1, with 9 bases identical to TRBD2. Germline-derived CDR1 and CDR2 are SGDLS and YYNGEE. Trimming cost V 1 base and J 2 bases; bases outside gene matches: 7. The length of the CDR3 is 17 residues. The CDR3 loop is CASSVSGGILTYNEQFF. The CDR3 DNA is TGTGCCAGCAGCGTAAGCGGGGGGATTCTAACCTACAATGAGCAGTTCTTC. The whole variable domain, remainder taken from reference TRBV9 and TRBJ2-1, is DSGVTQTPKHLITATGQRVTLRCSPRSGDLSVYWYQQSLDQGLQFLIQYYNGEERAKGNILERFSAQQFPDLHSELNLSSLELGDSALYFCASSVSGGILTYNEQFFGPGTRLTVL.